This T cell receptor (beta chain) was documented in a study of vaccination effects on CD4 cells after COVID-19 (dated by TCRdb to the early 2020s). Background on the whole study: Participants received two doses of either the BNT162b2 or the mRNA-1273 mRNA SARS-CoV-2 vaccine. The study compared SARS-CoV-2 spike-specific CD4+ TCR repertoires before and after mRNA vaccination in COVID-19 convalescent patients and infection-naive vaccine recipients. The full study included some eleven COVID-19 convalescent patients and a handful of SARS-CoV-2-naive healthy vaccine recipients. In the study, cultures from other donors were sequenced using the Oncomine TCR Beta short-read assay on an Illumina iSeq 100.

The library was prepared using the immunoSEQ multiplex PCR assay. DNA from the CD4+ T cells that had been cultured and isolated underwent TCR beta CDR3 sequencing. The published analysis was carried out like this. Non-productive TCR sequences were removed, reads were trimmed to the CDR3 region, and CDR3s of at least 7 amino acids were retained. Antigen-specific clonotypes were identified using the MANAFEST web app by comparison of expansion in peptide wells against reference cultures. For clones to be considered positive, expansion at FDR<0.05 versus reference and all other wells, an odds ratio above 5, and a frequency above 0.1% in two replicate wells were required. A clonotype was defined as cross-reactive if the clonotype was significantly expanded both in SARS-CoV-2 spike wells and in at least one common cold coronavirus spike condition. CDR3 similarity was assessed by Levenshtein distance with the stringdist R package, and unrooted trees were built with ape in R 3.6.1. TCRdb took this table from immuneACCESS and kept in-frame rearrangements with V and J called. Such tables lack part of the clones; where checked against another copy, unresolved V genes explain under half of the gap, and the rest is unexplained. The V and J calls and clone size come from that table; D and trimming were worked out from the DNA. The table for this sample lists 78,000 or so clones; over 70% of them were counted only once. Clones ranked in the top ten supply over 9.5% of the sample.

CDR1 and CDR2 are read off the germline V gene as MNHEY and SVGAGI. V sheds 2 bases and J sheds 7 bases, leaving 14 bases between their ends. The CDR3 sequence holds 14 residues, the cysteine and phenylalanine included. Only the CDR3 region is kept as DNA, spanning 42 bases read in frame from base 1. To identify antigen-specific CD4+ T cell clonotypes by their expansion, the ViraFEST assay first stimulated PBMC with viral peptide pools and then applied TCR sequencing. After more than nine days of culture, CD4+ T cells were isolated with the EasySep CD4+ T cell isolation kit. Negative nucleocapsid antibody results before and after vaccination confirmed that the healthy vaccine recipients had no prior SARS-CoV-2 infection. Each well held around 1.9 million PBMC cultured in IMDM containing about 5.5% human AB serum, 8 to 10 IU/ml IL-2 and gentamicin, along with 8 to 10 ug/ml peptides. Half of the culture medium was replaced with fresh IL-2-containing medium on days 3 and 7. Unless noted otherwise, every peptide stimulation condition was cultured in triplicate wells. Using Ficoll-Paque Plus gradient centrifugation, PBMC were separated from whole blood and then either used fresh or cryopreserved at -140C. Overlapping peptide pools spanned the spike proteins of SARS-CoV-2 and the common cold coronaviruses HCoV-NL63, HCoV-OC43 and HCoV-229E. Genomic DNA was extracted from cultured CD4+ T cells with the QIAamp micro DNA kit.

Remarks on this clone: There is no known antigen for this receptor. The input lacks base qualities; no much larger clone sits a single base away.

General findings and caveats noted by the study authors: At late post-vaccination timepoints, both infection-induced and vaccine-induced clones showed marked clonal contraction, consistent with waning T cell responses. Among healthy vaccine recipients, nearly all vaccine-induced clones were SARS-CoV-2 mono-reactive, and just 1 of 255 was cross-reactive with common cold coronaviruses. Only a small number of convalescent patients were included, and no early post-infection timepoints were available, which limited the study.

This chain joins TRBV6-5 to TRBJ1-2; the D gene cannot be named for sure. Source: CD4+ T cells from PBMCs cultured with SARS-CoV-2 spike peptides, taken before COVID-19 vaccination. Explained via the paper, the cell subset or site label denotes: SARS-CoV-2 spike overlapping peptide pool stimulation. The sequence derives from a human donor who received a COVID-19 vaccine. The nucleotide sequence reads as follows: TGTGCCAGCAGTTACCCAAAGGGAGCGGCTGGCTACACCTTC. Its translation is CASSYPKGAAGYTF.